This T cell receptor (beta chain) was identified in a study of T cell responses to AZD1222 COVID-19 vaccine. The study, taken as a whole, reports: Donors were largely white British and mainly female; clonal diversity was possibly underestimated. Spike-specific TCR breadth and depth were elevated following two AZD1222 doses.

TCRdb keeps only in-frame clones here, not all; method: immunoSEQ multiplex PCR. In the table there are about 120,000 clones, around 90% of which are singletons. Trimming stripped 4 bases from V and 4 bases from J, with 18 bases between. Germline V lookup: CDR1 SGDLS, CDR2 YYNGEE. The CDR3 has 16 amino acids. Points on this clone: Its matching antigen is unknown.

The chain has TRBV9 and TRBJ2-1; D might be TRBD2 (7 bases). The sequence was collected from an adult in good health. The source material was peripheral blood, sampled on day 0 of AZD1222 vaccination. The CDR3 is CASSPHHAGAYNEQFF. The CDR3 DNA reads as TGTGCCAGCAGCCCACACCACGCGGGGGCTTACAATGAGCAGTTCTTC. Full variable domain (missing parts from reference TRBV9 and TRBJ2-1): DSGVTQTPKHLITATGQRVTLRCSPRSGDLSVYWYQQSLDQGLQFLIQYYNGEERAKGNILERFSAQQFPDLHSELNLSSLELGDSALYFCASSPHHAGAYNEQFFGPGTRLTVL.